This T cell receptor (beta chain) emerged from a study of shared clonotypes between healthy human individuals. General study results and limits: Non-shared clonotypes were found to have lower generation probabilities than the clonotypes that were shared by all four of the sorted-subset donors.

Germline assignment: CDR1 SGHDT and CDR2 YYEEEE. This CDR3 has 13 amino acids. Trimming cost V 3 bases and J 3 bases, with 10 bases left between them. With respect to this clone: Its antigen is as yet unknown. Additional DNA sequences in this sample encode the identical CDR3.

Only in-frame clones appear in the TCRdb table, and some are missing; sequencing was by immunoSEQ multiplex PCR. The sample has about 2 million clones, about 94% seen once. Cells designated naive CD8 were CD45RO-negative and were positively selected for CCR7, with terminally differentiated effector memory CD45RA+ cells excluded. Each of the donors was a healthy adult who was HIV-negative and had not had a recent acute infection or vaccination. This clonotype was sampled from a man aged 18 to 30 in good health. The material sequenced was naive CD8+ T cells sorted from blood. V is TRBV5-6 and J is TRBJ2-7; the D gene is possibly TRBD1 (6 bases). The CDR3 DNA follows: TGTGCCAGCAGCTGGGGGCATAGCTACGAGCAGTACTTC. Its translation: CASSWGHSYEQYF.